Shown below are 30 T cell receptor beta chains from a single sample sequenced in a study of human T cells and chemical hapten exposure. Time point reported: pre-sensitization, week 0. Specified treatment: therapeutic diphenylcyclopropenone sensitization with weekly scalp DPC. In TCRdb, the RACE reads were re-called with MiXCR into one record per CDR3 protein. Of some 90,000 distinct CDR3 sequences listed, 8.5% are singletons. The specimen was whole blood, collected in connection with sensitization to the hapten diphenylcyclopropenone (DPC). The receptors originated from a man aged 40-50 years with alopecia areata. Some clones in this sample may be carry-over from other donors' samples.

This clonotype appeared once. This may come from a read error, since a much larger clone is one base off. The J gene is TRBJ2-5, the V gene TRBV29-1; D possibly corresponds to TRBD1 (5 bases). V was clipped by 7 bases and J by 2 bases, with 17 bases between them. CDR3 length equals 14 residues. CDR1 is SQVTM and CDR2 is ANQGSEA in the germline V gene. CDR3 in DNA: TGCAGCGACAGGATTATCGTAGGGCAAGAGACCCAGTACTTC. It codes for CSDRIIVGQETQYF.

In this sample, this clonotype turned up many times. This chain connects TRBV6-5 to TRBJ2-2; 7 bases match TRBD1. After removal of 6 bases from V and 2 bases from J, the junction contained 6 bases not matched to a gene. CDR1 and CDR2 from the germline V gene are MNHEY and SVGAGI. The length of the CDR3 is 15 residues. The CDR3 DNA reads as TGTGCCAGCAGGCGGACAGGACCCAACACCGGGGAGCTGTTTTTT. Its protein is CASRRTGPNTGELFF.

This clonotype was found once. The V call is TRBV7-2, the J call TRBJ2-3, with unresolved D. In germline, CDR1 is SGHTA, CDR2 FQGNSA. The CDR3 totals 14 residues. Trimming pared 2 bases from V and 0 bases from J, leaving 6 bases between. The chain's CDR3 is CASSLMDSTDTQYF. The CDR3, as DNA: TGTGCCAGCAGCTTAATGGACAGCACAGATACGCAGTATTTT.

This clonotype was seen ten or more times. This chain uses TRBV27 with TRBJ2-2; 7 positions agree with TRBD2. The CDR3 contains 13 residues. Germline values: CDR1 MNHEY, CDR2 SMNVEV (reference sequence). The V segment lost 4 bases and the J segment 7 bases; nucleotides outside the gene matches: 3. CDR3 region: CASSWAGVGELFF. CDR3 sequence (DNA): TGTGCCAGCAGTTGGGCGGGAGTCGGGGAGCTGTTTTTT.

This clonotype turned up a few times. The chain recombines TRBV20-1 with TRBJ2-5; 7 bases fit TRBD1. The junction had 9 bases not matched to a gene; V was cut back by 6 bases and J by 5 bases. Germline V CDR1 and CDR2: DFQATT, SNEGSKA (reference sequence). The CDR3 spans 13 residues. The CDR3 DNA sequence: TGCAGTGCGGGACACAGGGGAGAGGAGACCCAGTACTTC. This encodes CSAGHRGEETQYF.

There are a few counts of this clonotype. The V gene is TRBV4-2, the J gene TRBJ1-5; no definite D call. V was cut by 0 bases and J by 7 bases, with 10 bases left in between. The CDR3 consists of 14 residues. The germline gives CDR1 LGHNA, CDR2 YNFKEQ. The CDR3 DNA follows: TGTGCCAGCAGCCAAGATACAAGTCACCAGCCCCAGCATTTT. This gives the protein CASSQDTSHQPQHF.

This clonotype was observed a few times. The chain combines TRBV6-2 or TRBV6-3 with TRBJ1-2; D uncertain. CDR3 length equals 12 residues. Trimming pared 6 bases from V and 5 bases from J, leaving 10 bases between. Germline V gene sequence: CDR1 MNHEY, CDR2 SVGEGT. CDR3 nucleotide sequence: TGTGCCAGCAGCCGACTGGCATATGGCTACACCTTC. Translating it yields CASSRLAYGYTF.

This clonotype was seen a few times. The CDR3 bases are TGCAGTGCTAGAGGTCTACAAAACTCCTACGAGCAGTACTTC. It is translated as CSARGLQNSYEQYF. The V gene is TRBV20-1, the J gene TRBJ2-7; D remains ambiguous. Trimming shortened V by 1 base and J by 0 bases, and 10 bases separated the two germline ends. Germline values: CDR1 DFQATT, CDR2 SNEGSKA (reference sequence). CDR3 length equals 14 residues.

This clonotype rates as medium-sized. V is TRBV24-1 and J is TRBJ2-1; the match to TRBD2 covers 10 bases. This CDR3 contains 16 residues. From germline, CDR1 is KGHDR and CDR2 SFDVKD. V lost 0 bases, J lost 5 bases, and 3 bases stayed unmatched. The DNA of the CDR3 is TGTGCCACCAGTGATTTGGACGGGACTAGCGACAATGAGCAGTTCTTC. Its protein product is CATSDLDGTSDNEQFF.

As regards this clonotype: Being one base from a much bigger clone, this may be a read error. V and J are TRBV11-2 and TRBJ2-7; TRBD1 aligns across 7 bases. There are 14 residues in the CDR3. J was trimmed by 3 bases and V by 4 bases; bases with no gene match: 6. CDR1 and CDR2 (germline): SGHAT, FQNNGV. This CDR3 is CASSSWQGVYEQYF. The DNA of the CDR3 is TGTGCCAGCAGCTCGTGGCAGGGGGTCTACGAGCAGTACTTC.

This clonotype was seen ten or more times. V is TRBV29-1 and J is TRBJ2-7; weak D call: TRBD1 (6 bases). The V end was cut by 7 bases, the J end by 6 bases, with 13 bases between. Germline V gene sequence: CDR1 SQVTM, CDR2 ANQGSEA. The CDR3 contains 11 residues. As DNA, the CDR3 is TGCAGCGCCCGCACAGGGAGCGAGCAGTACGTC. It is translated as CSARTGSEQYV.

This clonotype was picked up many times. J is TRBJ1-5 and V is TRBV20-1; no clear D gene. Germline values: CDR1 DFQATT, CDR2 SNEGSKA (reference sequence). There are 13 residues in the CDR3. V lost 4 bases and J lost 0, with 7 bases in between. The CDR3 nucleotides read TGCAGTGCTACGGAGAATAGCAATCAGCCCCAGCATTTT. This sequence encodes CSATENSNQPQHF.

This clonotype was found a few times. This chain joins TRBV6-2 or TRBV6-3 and TRBJ2-7, with a possible D match to TRBD2 (6 bases). The CDR3 totals 12 residues. Germline CDR1 and CDR2: MNHEY and SVGEGT. V lost 8 bases to trimming and J lost 6 bases, with 14 bases between them. CDR3 loop: CASSRGGGEQYV. The CDR3 DNA reads TGTGCCAGCTCCCGGGGAGGCGGCGAGCAGTACGTC.

The CDR3 nucleotides are TGTGCCAGCAGTCGGGACAGGGAAGGGCCCCAGCATTTT. Its translation: CASSRDREGPQHF. The chain carries TRBV7-9 and TRBJ1-5; 9 nucleotides agree with TRBD1. The CDR3 runs to 13 residues. Trimming took 6 bases from V and 9 from J; bases not matched to a gene: 6. Germline CDR1 reads SEHNR; CDR2 reads FQNEAQ (reference sequence).

There are a few counts of this clonotype. This sequence joins TRBV6-5 and TRBJ2-1; weak D call: TRBD2 (5 bases). CDR1 and CDR2 from the germline V gene are MNHEY and SVGAGI. The CDR3 is made up of 14 amino acids. Deletions cut 0 bases from V and 3 bases from J, with 6 bases between. The CDR3 region has the DNA TGTGCCAGCAGTTACTCAGAGGGCTACAATGAGCAGTTCTTC. Translated: CASSYSEGYNEQFF.

The J gene is TRBJ1-5, the V gene TRBV6-5; possible D gene TRBD1, 6 bases. The CDR3 contains 15 residues. Germline CDR1 MNHEY, CDR2 SVGAGI. The germline V and J ends were trimmed by 4 bases and 0 bases, with 10 bases remaining between them. CDR3 protein: CASSSETGSNQPQHF. The CDR3 DNA reads TGTGCCAGCAGTTCCGAGACAGGTAGCAATCAGCCCCAGCATTTT.

This clonotype came up many times. This rearrangement joins TRBV30 to TRBJ2-3; maybe TRBD2 (6 bases). The CDR3 is made up of 15 amino acids. Germline V gene data show CDR1 as GTSNPN and CDR2 as SVGIG (reference sequence). With 3 bases removed from V and 2 bases from J, the gap between germline ends came to 15 bases. As DNA, the CDR3 is TGTGCCTGGAGGCGGAATAGCGGTCCCACAGATACGCAGTATTTT. It is translated as CAWRRNSGPTDTQYF.

This clonotype turned up a few times. The V and J genes are TRBV7-6 and TRBJ1-1; D is unclear. CDR1 is SGHVS and CDR2 is FNYEAQ in the germline V gene. Trimming cost V 0 bases and J 0 bases, with 11 bases left between them. The CDR3 totals 16 residues. CDR3 amino acids: CASSLASPGMNTEAFF. For the CDR3, the DNA is TGTGCCAGCAGCTTAGCCTCCCCAGGCATGAACACTGAAGCTTTCTTT.

This clonotype was counted only a few times. The chain joins TRBV7-2 to TRBJ2-7; either TRBD1 or TRBD2 may fit D (6 bases each). The CDR3 contains 15 residues. Germline CDR1 and CDR2: SGHTA and FQGNSA. Trimming took off 3 bases at V and 5 bases at J, with 17 bases between the two ends. CDR3 amino acids: CASSLGARAGDEQYV. The CDR3 nucleotides read TGTGCCAGCAGCTTGGGGGCGAGAGCGGGCGACGAGCAGTACGTC.

This clonotype has just a few counts. The chain carries TRBV11-2 and TRBJ2-7; 7 positions match TRBD2. Germline CDR1 and CDR2: SGHAT and FQNNGV. The CDR3 extends over 15 amino acids. The ends lost 2 bases at V and 5 bases at J; junction bases unmatched: 9. The CDR3 sequence: CASSLSPGGRDEQYF. Here the CDR3 DNA reads TGTGCCAGCAGCTTAAGCCCGGGAGGAAGGGACGAGCAGTACTTC. The full variable domain, completed using reference TRBV11-2 and TRBJ2-7, is EAGVAQSPRYKIIEKRQSVAFWCNPISGHATLYWYQQILGQGPKLLIQFQNNGVVDDSQLPKDRFSAERLKGVDSTLKIQPAKLEDSAVYLCASSLSPGGRDEQYFGPGTRLTVT.

This clonotype has more than one count but fewer than ten. The chain joins TRBV7-8 to TRBJ2-1, with TRBD2 matching 7 bases. Germline values: CDR1 SGHVS, CDR2 FQNEAQ. The CDR3 runs 14 residues. J gave up 2 bases and V 2 bases, and 0 bases lay outside the gene matches. The CDR3 DNA sequence: TGTGCCAGCAGCTTAAGCGGGACCTACAATGAGCAGTTCTTC. Encoded protein: CASSLSGTYNEQFF.

The sample holds a few counts of this clonotype. CDR3 in amino acids: CAWSAHSGLADTQYF. DNA for the CDR3: TGTGCCTGGAGTGCCCATTCGGGACTTGCAGATACGCAGTATTTT. The chain recombines TRBV30 with TRBJ2-3, with a possible D match to TRBD2 (6 bases). From germline, CDR1 is GTSNPN and CDR2 SVGIG (reference sequence). This CDR3 spans 15 amino acids. Trimming left V 1 base short and J 4 bases short, with 15 bases between.

This clonotype was seen many times. The CDR3 loop is CSAKGPGAANTGELFF. Here the CDR3 DNA reads TGCAGTGCCAAGGGGCCAGGGGCCGCGAACACCGGGGAGCTGTTTTTT. V is TRBV20-1 and J is TRBJ2-2; tentatively, D is TRBD1 (6 bases). V dropped 6 bases and J dropped 0 bases, with 17 bases sitting between them. CDR1 and CDR2 (germline): DFQATT, SNEGSKA (reference sequence). The CDR3 loop spans 16 amino acids.

This clonotype turned up a few times. The chain links TRBV18 to TRBJ1-2; no clear D gene. Looked up from germline, CDR1 is KGHSH and CDR2 is LQKENI. Trimming removed 2 bases from V and 8 bases from J, with 24 bases in between. The CDR3 runs 17 residues. CDR3 in DNA: TGTGCCAGCTCACCAAACGGACCATCATCCCTCATGTGGGGCTACACCTTC. Its translation: CASSPNGPSSLMWGYTF.

This clonotype is termed medium-sized. The junction differs from germline at one of its ends, possibly a read error. V gene TRBV20-1 combines with J gene TRBJ1-4, with 9 bases identical to TRBD1. The CDR3 runs to 11 residues. Germline values: CDR1 DFQATT, CDR2 SNEGSKA (reference sequence). The CDR3 region is CSAPQGQGQIF. For the CDR3, the DNA is TGCAGTGCCCCGCAGGGACAGGGACAAATTTTT.

This rearrangement joins TRBV6-6 to TRBJ2-1; D remains ambiguous. Trimming removed 0 bases from V and 5 bases from J, with 8 bases in between. Germline CDR1 is MNHNY and CDR2 is SVGAGI (reference sequence). The CDR3 extends over 14 amino acids. The CDR3 here is CASSYSRSNNEQFF. The CDR3 nucleotides are TGTGCCAGCAGTTACTCGCGGAGCAACAATGAGCAGTTCTTC.

This clonotype appeared many times. The chain links TRBV28 to TRBJ2-2; 11 nucleotides line up with TRBD1. The CDR3 is 17 amino acids. Per the germline V gene, CDR1 is MDHEN and CDR2 is SYDVKM. The V gene end was trimmed by 6 bases and the J gene end by 2 bases; junction bases not matched to a gene: 8. The CDR3 here is CASRLAGTGGNTGELFF. The CDR3 DNA is TGTGCCAGCAGACTCGCCGGGACAGGGGGAAACACCGGGGAGCTGTTTTTT.

Note on this clonotype: This could be a read error, since a much larger clone is one nucleotide away. V gene TRBV4-3 combines with J gene TRBJ1-5; no firm D call. Germline V lookup: CDR1 LGHNA, CDR2 YSLEER. The CDR3 runs to 14 residues. Here the CDR3 DNA reads TGCGCCAGCAGCCAAGAACTAAGCAATCAGCCCCGGCATTTT. Translating it yields CASSQELSNQPRHF.

This clonotype is a singleton in its sample. The V call is TRBV12-3 or TRBV12-4, the J call TRBJ2-5; the D is unclear. Trimming stripped 5 bases from V and 2 bases from J, with 12 bases between. This CDR3 is 14 amino acids long. The CDR3 is CASSVHAFQETQYF. Written as DNA, the CDR3 is TGTGCCAGCAGTGTACACGCGTTTCAAGAGACCCAGTACTTC.

The chain is built from TRBV7-8 and TRBJ1-4; D unclear. The germline V gene encodes CDR1 SGHVS and CDR2 FQNEAQ. The V end lost 5 bases, the J end lost 5 bases, and 3 bases lay between the germline ends. This CDR3 contains 11 residues. The CDR3: CASSRNEKLFF. The CDR3 DNA sequence: TGTGCCAGCAGCAGGAATGAAAAACTGTTTTTT.